These 12 T cell receptor beta chains were sequenced from one sample in a study of T cell repertoires in cytomegalovirus infection. Antigens of these TCRs are unknown. TCRdb reanalysed the reads using MiXCR and keeps one entry per CDR3 protein. The profile covers around 340,000 distinct CDR3 sequences, with almost 30% appearing a single time and roughly 20% taken by the ten largest. The source was cultured PBMCs, collected from culture after CMV antigen stimulation. Every receptor here comes from a human donor in good health (CMV status not recorded). Some clones in this sample may be carry-over from other donors' samples.

The chain recombines TRBV28 with TRBJ1-1; TRBD1 agrees at 8 bases. CDR3 length equals 15 residues. V shed 1 base and J 4 bases; nucleotides not matched to a gene: 5. Germline V gene data show CDR1 as MDHEN and CDR2 as SYDVKM. The CDR3 DNA sequence: TGTGCCAGCAGTTTATCCCACAGGGGGTCCACTGAAGCTTTCTTT. Translated, it gives CASSLSHRGSTEAFF.

The chain uses TRBV12-3 or TRBV12-4 and TRBJ1-5, with unresolved D. Trimming shortened V by 8 bases and J by 1 base, and 6 bases separated the two germline ends. The CDR3 is 12 amino acids. CDR3 bases: TGTGCCAGCGGACTAAGCAATCAGCCCCAGCATTTT. This codes for CASGLSNQPQHF.

This clonotype was recorded many times. The rearrangement links TRBV7-7 to TRBJ1-3; no firm D call. Germline CDR1 SSHAT, CDR2 FNYEAQ (reference sequence). Trimming pared 1 base from V and 4 bases from J, leaving 14 bases between. The CDR3 runs 16 residues. The CDR3 sequence is CASSLGPPAWGNTIYF. The CDR3 DNA reads as TGTGCCAGCAGCTTAGGACCGCCGGCGTGGGGAAACACCATATATTTT.

The CDR3 is CASSRQGWGSNQPQHF. CDR3 nucleotides: TGTGCCAGTAGCCGACAGGGGTGGGGTAGCAATCAGCCCCAGCATTTT. The V gene is TRBV19, the J gene TRBJ1-5; TRBD1 agrees at 8 bases. Trimming removed 6 bases from V and 0 bases from J; junction bases left unmatched: 7. CDR1 is LNHDA, CDR2 SQIVND, per germline (reference sequence). The CDR3 has 16 amino acids. Variable domain in full (rest from reference TRBV19 and TRBJ1-5): DGGITQSPKYLFRKEGQNVTLSCEQNLNHDAMYWYRQDPGQGLRLIYYSQIVNDFQKGDIAEGYSVSREKKESFPLTVTSAQKNPTAFYLCASSRQGWGSNQPQHFGDGTRLSIL.

This clonotype has only a few counts. The V and J genes are TRBV9 and TRBJ1-3, with 10 bases matching TRBD1. CDR1 and CDR2 from the germline V gene are SGDLS and YYNGEE. This CDR3 has 19 amino acids. V shed 3 bases, J shed 0 bases, and the junction held 12 bases outside the gene matches. The CDR3 coding sequence is TGTGCCAGCAGCGCTGGGACAGGGGTATCCCTAAGCTCTGGAAACACCATATATTTT. This encodes CASSAGTGVSLSSGNTIYF.

V gene TRBV3-1 combines with J gene TRBJ1-2; maybe TRBD1 (6 bases). The CDR3 contains 15 residues. Germline-derived CDR1 and CDR2 are LGHDT and YNNKEL (reference sequence). V was clipped by 1 base and J by 4 bases, with 13 bases between them. In DNA form, the CDR3 reads TGTGCCAGCAGCCAAGCTGGGGGGGCCGGCTATGGCTACACCTTC. Residues: CASSQAGGAGYGYTF.

Many counts were recorded for this clonotype. In DNA form, the CDR3 reads TGTGCCAGCAGCTTAGAGGGGAGGGCTACCTACAATGAGCAGTTCTTC. Protein product: CASSLEGRATYNEQFF. The chain combines TRBV7-2 with TRBJ2-1, with 7 bases identical to TRBD2. CDR3 length equals 16 residues. V shed 1 base, J shed 2 bases, and the junction held 5 bases outside the gene matches. Germline CDR1 is SGHTA and CDR2 is FQGNSA.

The sample holds many counts of this clonotype. This rearrangement joins TRBV6-1 to TRBJ1-5; 7 nucleotides match TRBD1. The germline gives CDR1 MNHNS, CDR2 SASEGT. The J segment lost 4 bases and the V segment lost 2 bases, leaving 17 bases of the junction unmatched. CDR3 size: 19 residues. As DNA, the CDR3 is TGTGCCAGCAGTGAAAGGTTTGGGCCATCCACAGGGGTGAATCAGCCCCAGCATTTT. Translating it yields CASSERFGPSTGVNQPQHF.

The chain employs TRBV6-1 and TRBJ2-1; 9 bases are shared with TRBD1. Looked up from germline, CDR1 is MNHNS and CDR2 is SASEGT. The CDR3 has 17 residues. V dropped 1 base and J dropped 8; count of bases not matched to a gene: 12. The chain's CDR3 is CASSEEGPGQGLYEQFF. The CDR3, as DNA: TGTGCCAGCAGTGAAGAAGGTCCGGGACAGGGCCTATATGAGCAGTTCTTC.

The chain couples TRBV28 to TRBJ1-1, with D unclear. V lost 5 bases to trimming and J lost 0 bases, with 4 bases between them. This CDR3 comprises 12 residues. Germline CDR1 reads MDHEN; CDR2 reads SYDVKM. In DNA, the CDR3 is TGTGCCAGCAGTGTCATGAACACTGAAGCTTTCTTT. Translated: CASSVMNTEAFF.

V usage is TRBV28 and J usage is TRBJ1-2; weak D call: TRBD1 (6 bases). Germline V lookup: CDR1 MDHEN, CDR2 SYDVKM. V dropped 4 bases and J dropped 4 bases, with 16 bases sitting between them. This CDR3 contains 15 residues. The CDR3 protein is CASSSPAGDGYGYTF. CDR3 in DNA: TGTGCCAGCAGTTCACCGGCAGGGGATGGCTATGGCTACACCTTC.

This clonotype has only a few counts. The V call is TRBV6-1, the J call TRBJ1-5; a weak D match, TRBD1 (6 bases). V lost 3 bases and J 0 bases, leaving 9 bases between the germline ends. Germline assignment: CDR1 MNHNS and CDR2 SASEGT. This CDR3 region has 15 residues. DNA of the CDR3: TGTGCCAGCAGTGATCCAGGGGATAGCAATCAGCCCCAGCATTTT. Protein product: CASSDPGDSNQPQHF.